A selection of T cell receptor beta chains follows, all from one sample in a study of molecular identifiers for immune sequencing clone quantification. TCRdb passed the PCR reads through MiXCR, listing each CDR3 protein once. The sample carries a few hundred thousand distinct CDR3 sequences, 20% to 25% recorded once. Sequenced sample: naive CD8+ T cells from blood, with Jurkat cell RNA spiked in. The receptors originated from a human donor in good health. Some libraries in this study had Jurkat cell RNA spiked in. The CDR3 runs from the conserved cysteine through the conserved F or W. Each record gives: V gene, clone size, D gene, J gene, CDR3 length, CDR3 protein, CDR3 DNA. The D gene is left open where the match is weak. Some rows have no size entry. The others give once, few or many, or a class for an expanded clone.

V gene: TRBV20-1
clone size: many
D gene: TRBD1
J gene: TRBJ2-7
CDR3 length: 15
CDR3 protein: CSAPHGTGVHYEQYF
CDR3 DNA: TGCAGTGCTCCCCACGGGACAGGGGTTCACTACGAGCAGTACTTC

V gene: TRBV12-3/TRBV12-4
clone size: -
D gene: -
J gene: TRBJ2-3
CDR3 length: 16
CDR3 protein: CASSIPSWGSTDTQYF
CDR3 DNA: TGTGCCAGCAGTATACCTTCGTGGGGGAGCACAGATACGCAGTATTTT

V gene: TRBV4-1
clone size: -
D gene: TRBD2
J gene: TRBJ2-2
CDR3 length: 18
CDR3 protein: CASSPSGLAGMNTGELFF
CDR3 DNA: TGCGCCAGCAGCCCAAGTGGACTAGCGGGTATGAACACCGGGGAGCTGTTTTTT

V gene: TRBV28
clone size: many
D gene: TRBD2
J gene: TRBJ2-7
CDR3 length: 18
CDR3 protein: CASSPGRGGRSSSYEQYF
CDR3 DNA: TGTGCCAGCAGTCCGGGACGCGGCGGGAGATCCTCCTCCTACGAGCAGTACTTC

V gene: TRBV3-1
clone size: -
D gene: -
J gene: TRBJ2-7
CDR3 length: 14
CDR3 protein: CASSQEQGGYEQYF
CDR3 DNA: TGTGCCAGCAGCCAAGAGCAGGGGGGCTACGAGCAGTACTTC

V gene: TRBV5-1
clone size: -
D gene: -
J gene: TRBJ2-7
CDR3 length: 16
CDR3 protein: CASSLEITGSSYEQYF
CDR3 DNA: TGCGCCAGCAGCTTGGAGATTACAGGGAGCTCCTACGAGCAGTACTTC

V gene: TRBV7-9
clone size: many
D gene: -
J gene: TRBJ1-4
CDR3 length: 14
CDR3 protein: CASSLSLFPEKLFF
CDR3 DNA: TGTGCCAGCAGCTTATCGCTGTTTCCTGAAAAACTGTTTTTT

V gene: TRBV30
clone size: many
D gene: TRBD1
J gene: TRBJ1-1
CDR3 length: 13
CDR3 protein: CAWSTGGYTEAFF
CDR3 DNA: TGTGCCTGGAGTACAGGGGGGTACACTGAAGCTTTCTTT

V gene: TRBV6-5
clone size: -
D gene: -
J gene: TRBJ1-1
CDR3 length: 14
CDR3 protein: CASSPQGGGTEAFF
CDR3 DNA: TGTGCCAGCAGCCCTCAGGGTGGAGGTACTGAAGCTTTCTTT

V gene: TRBV15
clone size: many
D gene: -
J gene: TRBJ1-5
CDR3 length: 15
CDR3 protein: CATSTSGGVGQPQHF
CDR3 DNA: TGTGCCACCAGCACAAGCGGGGGGGTAGGGCAGCCCCAGCATTTT

V gene: TRBV7-6
clone size: -
D gene: TRBD2
J gene: TRBJ2-1
CDR3 length: 16
CDR3 protein: CASSLLAGASYNEQFF
CDR3 DNA: TGTGCCAGCAGCTTACTAGCGGGAGCCTCCTACAATGAGCAGTTCTTC

V gene: TRBV27
clone size: -
D gene: -
J gene: TRBJ1-1
CDR3 length: 14
CDR3 protein: CASSLGSSVTEAFF
CDR3 DNA: TGTGCCAGCAGTTTAGGAAGTTCGGTTACTGAAGCTTTCTTT

V gene: TRBV20-1
clone size: many
D gene: -
J gene: TRBJ2-7
CDR3 length: 12
CDR3 protein: CSVRLSPYEQYF
CDR3 DNA: TGCAGTGTAAGATTGTCCCCCTACGAGCAGTACTTC

V gene: TRBV27
clone size: many
D gene: -
J gene: TRBJ2-7
CDR3 length: 14
CDR3 protein: CASSLGLAIHEQYF
CDR3 DNA: TGTGCCAGCAGCCTAGGGCTAGCCATCCACGAGCAGTACTTC

V gene: TRBV7-2
clone size: -
D gene: -
J gene: TRBJ2-7
CDR3 length: 16
CDR3 protein: CASSLGYRAEFIEQYF
CDR3 DNA: TGTGCCAGCAGCTTAGGGTATCGCGCGGAGTTCATCGAGCAGTACTTC

V gene: TRBV4-3
clone size: few
D gene: TRBD1
J gene: TRBJ1-3
CDR3 length: 15
CDR3 protein: CASSAGTGAGNTIYF
CDR3 DNA: TGCGCCAGCAGCGCCGGGACAGGGGCGGGAAACACCATATATTTT

V gene: TRBV7-6
clone size: -
D gene: -
J gene: TRBJ2-7
CDR3 length: 17
CDR3 protein: CASSLASSRGYSYEQYF
CDR3 DNA: TGTGCCAGCAGCTTAGCTTCCTCCCGGGGCTACTCCTACGAGCAGTACTTC

V gene: TRBV20-1
clone size: -
D gene: -
J gene: TRBJ2-1
CDR3 length: 15
CDR3 protein: CSARDKGRAWDEQFF
CDR3 DNA: TGCAGTGCTAGAGATAAGGGACGAGCCTGGGATGAGCAGTTCTTC

V gene: TRBV4-2
clone size: many
D gene: -
J gene: TRBJ1-5
CDR3 length: 16
CDR3 protein: CASSQDFRTDYQPQHF
CDR3 DNA: TGTGCCAGCAGCCAAGATTTCAGGACCGACTATCAGCCCCAGCATTTT

V gene: TRBV20-1
clone size: few
D gene: TRBD2
J gene: TRBJ2-1
CDR3 length: 15
CDR3 protein: CSARDLLAGRYEQFF
CDR3 DNA: TGCAGTGCTAGAGATCTCTTAGCGGGAAGGTATGAGCAGTTCTTC

V gene: TRBV11-2
clone size: few
D gene: TRBD2
J gene: TRBJ2-4
CDR3 length: 17
CDR3 protein: CASSSTSGGLAKNIQYF
CDR3 DNA: TGTGCCAGCAGCTCGACTAGCGGGGGCCTAGCCAAAAACATTCAGTACTTC

V gene: TRBV4-2
clone size: many
D gene: -
J gene: TRBJ2-5
CDR3 length: 14
CDR3 protein: CASSAAGPQETQYF
CDR3 DNA: TGTGCCAGCAGCGCCGCCGGGCCCCAAGAGACCCAGTACTTC

V gene: TRBV5-6
clone size: few
D gene: -
J gene: TRBJ1-3
CDR3 length: 11
CDR3 protein: CASSFGGTIYF
CDR3 DNA: TGTGCCAGCAGCTTCGGGGGCACCATATATTTT

V gene: TRBV28
clone size: many
D gene: -
J gene: TRBJ2-4
CDR3 length: 12
CDR3 protein: CASSWDSQSQYF
CDR3 DNA: TGTGCCAGCAGTTGGGACTCCCAGAGTCAGTACTTC

V gene: TRBV6-6
clone size: many
D gene: TRBD2
J gene: TRBJ2-1
CDR3 length: 12
CDR3 protein: CASSYAAGEQFF
CDR3 DNA: TGTGCCAGCAGTTACGCAGCGGGAGAGCAGTTCTTC

V gene: TRBV4-3
clone size: few
D gene: -
J gene: TRBJ1-4
CDR3 length: 17
CDR3 protein: CASSQEWGRRTNEKLFF
CDR3 DNA: TGCGCCAGCAGCCAAGAATGGGGACGTCGGACTAATGAAAAACTGTTTTTT

V gene: TRBV5-4
clone size: many
D gene: TRBD1
J gene: TRBJ2-4
CDR3 length: 17
CDR3 protein: CASSLAAGRGGRNIQYF
CDR3 DNA: TGTGCCAGCAGCTTGGCCGCAGGCAGAGGGGGCCGGAACATTCAGTACTTC

V gene: TRBV27
clone size: few
D gene: TRBD2
J gene: TRBJ2-1
CDR3 length: 13
CDR3 protein: CASSFSSGNEQFF
CDR3 DNA: TGTGCCAGCAGTTTCTCTAGCGGCAATGAGCAGTTCTTC

V gene: TRBV27
clone size: few
D gene: -
J gene: TRBJ1-5
CDR3 length: 12
CDR3 protein: CASQQGNQPQHF
CDR3 DNA: TGTGCCAGTCAACAGGGAAATCAGCCCCAGCATTTT

V gene: TRBV7-9
clone size: -
D gene: -
J gene: TRBJ2-5
CDR3 length: 16
CDR3 protein: CASSPIGTESQETQYF
CDR3 DNA: TGTGCCAGCAGCCCCATTGGGACGGAGAGTCAAGAGACCCAGTACTTC

V gene: TRBV4-1
clone size: few
D gene: -
J gene: TRBJ1-1
CDR3 length: 16
CDR3 protein: CASSQDREGRNTEAFF
CDR3 DNA: TGCGCCAGCAGCCAAGATAGGGAGGGGAGGAACACTGAAGCTTTCTTT

V gene: TRBV18
clone size: -
D gene: -
J gene: TRBJ2-7
CDR3 length: 16
CDR3 protein: CASSREGPLSSYEQYF
CDR3 DNA: TGTGCCAGCTCACGAGAGGGACCTCTGAGCTCCTACGAGCAGTACTTC

V gene: TRBV4-3
clone size: many
D gene: TRBD1
J gene: TRBJ2-5
CDR3 length: 13
CDR3 protein: CASSLGQGETQYF
CDR3 DNA: TGCGCCAGCAGCCTTGGACAGGGAGAGACCCAGTACTTC

V gene: TRBV27
clone size: few
D gene: TRBD1
J gene: TRBJ2-1
CDR3 length: 16
CDR3 protein: CASRGSGTGVINEQFF
CDR3 DNA: TGTGCCAGCAGGGGGTCCGGGACAGGGGTGATCAATGAGCAGTTCTTC

V gene: TRBV6-1
clone size: few
D gene: TRBD2
J gene: TRBJ2-1
CDR3 length: 15
CDR3 protein: CASRPLAGAINEQFF
CDR3 DNA: TGTGCCAGCAGGCCACTAGCGGGAGCGATTAATGAGCAGTTCTTC

V gene: TRBV28
clone size: many
D gene: -
J gene: TRBJ2-7
CDR3 length: 13
CDR3 protein: CASSPSRSYEQYF
CDR3 DNA: TGTGCCAGCAGCCCTTCACGCTCCTACGAGCAGTACTTC

V gene: TRBV20-1
clone size: few
D gene: -
J gene: TRBJ2-3
CDR3 length: 12
CDR3 protein: CSASGDFDTQYF
CDR3 DNA: TGCAGTGCTAGCGGAGACTTTGATACGCAGTATTTT